This T cell receptor (beta chain) was sequenced for a study of identical twins. Notes on this clonotype: Antigen specificity is unknown.

Each CDR3 protein gets one entry after TCRdb re-called the 5' RACE reads with MiXCR. The table records nearly 900,000 distinct CDR3 sequences, about 12% of them present only once. Study-wide results and caveats: Within cord blood, abundant beta clonotypes carried fewer insertions, but memory repertoires showed no such trend. Monozygotic twins shared more out-of-frame TCR alpha than recombination models predicted. Researchers reported weaker excess twin sharing in beta out-of-frame sequences.

These records were also assigned to another study, of yellow fever vaccine responses in identical twins.

This clonotype was sampled from a woman between 18 and 29 years old in good health. Sequencing was performed on PBMCs.

For the CDR3, the DNA is TGCGCCAGCAGTGAGCCGGGAGGGTACACCGGGGAGCTGTTTTTT. Protein product: CASSEPGGYTGELFF. The V gene is TRBV10-2, the J gene TRBJ2-2; TRBD2 aligns across 8 bases. This CDR3 is built from 15 residues. V lost 2 bases to trimming and J lost 3 bases; unmatched junction nucleotides: 2. Germline V gene data show CDR1 as WSHSY and CDR2 as SAAADI.